This paragraph reports one T cell receptor beta chain. The antigen remains undetermined. This specimen belongs to a study of post-analysis software for immune sequencing data. Study-wide context: Several disease courses (relapsing-remitting, secondary progressive and progressive-relapsing) of multiple sclerosis were included. The study, taken as a whole, reports: Among 5 or 6 TRBV segments more frequent in patients than controls were TRBV5-6, TRBV5-1 and TRBV20-1.

TCR beta cDNA libraries included unique molecular identifiers. Each batch of roughly 1 to 11 million T cells produced some 450,000 cDNA molecules. MiXCR, applied by TCRdb to the PCR reads, yields one record per CDR3 protein. The table has roughly 400,000 distinct CDR3 sequences, roughly 40% seen once. V lost 3 bases, J lost 2 bases, and 2 bases stayed unmatched. CDR3 length: 16 residues. Germline CDR1 and CDR2: MGHRA and YSYEKL. Input material: blood. This TCR was sampled from a girl aged 2-15 years with multiple sclerosis. The chain links TRBV4-1 to TRBJ2-3, with 13 bases matching TRBD2. CDR3 amino acids: CASSQGLAGNTDTQYF. The DNA for the CDR3 is TGCGCCAGCAGCCAGGGACTAGCGGGGAACACAGATACGCAGTATTTT.